This passage covers 22 T cell receptor beta chains from one sample sequenced in a study of CD8 T cells in Susac syndrome. Reverse transcription of about 0.5 to 1 ug RNA used random hexamers. Each CDR3 protein is one row after TCRdb ran MiXCR on the immunoSEQ multiplex PCR reads. The data show about 300,000 distinct CDR3 sequences, approximately 85% seen once. Sequencing input: CD8+ T cells from PBMCs. The origin of the receptors is a human donor with multiple sclerosis.

The J gene is TRBJ2-7, the V gene TRBV30, with a weak D call TRBD2 (5 bases). The CDR3 has 14 residues. Germline V gives CDR1 GTSNPN, CDR2 SVGIG (reference sequence). V shed 7 bases and J shed 5 bases, with 21 bases lying between them. Here the CDR3 reads CASSGIPLSHEQYF. CDR3 nucleotide sequence: TGTGCCTCCTCCGGGATCCCACTGTCTCACGAGCAGTACTTC.

This clonotype occurred once. The chain carries TRBV7-9 and TRBJ2-2; D may be TRBD1 (6 bases). V gave up 2 bases and J gave up 6 bases, with 13 bases separating them. The germline V gene has CDR1 SEHNR and CDR2 FQNEAQ (reference sequence). This CDR3 has 15 amino acids. In nucleotides, the CDR3 is TGTGCCAGCAGCTTACCAGGGGAACTCGCCGGGGAGCTGTTTTTT. Amino acid sequence: CASSLPGELAGELFF.

The rearrangement uses TRBV9 and TRBJ2-7, with a tentative D call TRBD1 (6 bases). V was pared by 3 bases and J by 2 bases, with 9 bases between. Germline V lookup: CDR1 SGDLS, CDR2 YYNGEE. The CDR3 has 13 amino acids. The CDR3 sequence is CASSADSPYEQYF. The CDR3 DNA sequence: TGTGCCAGCAGCGCGGACAGTCCCTACGAGCAGTACTTC.

The genes are TRBV14 and TRBJ2-5, with 7 bases lining up with TRBD1. J lost 7 bases, V lost 0 bases, and 8 bases had no gene match. The CDR3 length is 15 residues. Germline CDR1 reads SGHDN; CDR2 reads FVKESK. The CDR3 region is CASSQDTGTAGTQYF. The CDR3, as DNA: TGTGCCAGCAGCCAAGACACCGGGACAGCTGGGACCCAGTACTTC.

The rearrangement joins TRBV7-6 to TRBJ2-7; weak D call: TRBD1 (6 bases). From germline, CDR1 is SGHVS and CDR2 FNYEAQ. V lost 10 bases to trimming and J lost 0 bases, with 16 bases between them. The CDR3 is 14 amino acids. The CDR3 DNA is TGTGCCACATACAGGGCCCCAAGCTCCTACGAGCAGTACTTC. It yields the protein CATYRAPSSYEQYF.

This rearrangement joins TRBV20-1 to TRBJ2-5; possibly TRBD1 or TRBD2 for D (6 bases each). The CDR3 runs 15 residues. Germline V gene data show CDR1 as DFQATT and CDR2 as SNEGSKA (reference sequence). Deletions cut 5 bases from V and 1 base from J, with 17 bases between. CDR3 DNA sequence: TGCAGTGCTGGGGGGCTAGCGAGTGGCCAAGAGACCCAGTACTTC. Translated, it gives CSAGGLASGQETQYF.

This sequence joins TRBV5-6 and TRBJ1-3; D uncertain. Trimming shortened V by 0 bases and J by 5 bases, and 9 bases separated the two germline ends. In germline, CDR1 is SGHDT, CDR2 YYEEEE. The CDR3 totals 14 residues. The CDR3 nucleotides read TGTGCCAGCAGCTTGGCCCGGCAGAGAAACACCATATATTTT. It is translated as CASSLARQRNTIYF.

The V call is TRBV27, the J call TRBJ2-7, with no clear D. This CDR3 has 14 amino acids. Germline CDR1 reads MNHEY; CDR2 reads SMNVEV (reference sequence). V lost 2 bases to trimming and J lost 3 bases, with 11 bases between them. The CDR3 region is CASSLSGRHYEQYF. The CDR3 DNA sequence: TGTGCCAGCAGTTTAAGTGGCAGGCACTACGAGCAGTACTTC.

DNA for the CDR3: TGTGCCAGTAGTACGCCCCCAGATACGCAGTATTTT. Its translation: CASSTPPDTQYF. V and J are TRBV19 and TRBJ2-3, with unresolved D. Trimming stripped 4 bases from V and 4 bases from J, with 6 bases between. Germline V gene data show CDR1 as LNHDA and CDR2 as SQIVND (reference sequence). CDR3 length: 12 amino acids.

V usage is TRBV7-9 and J usage is TRBJ2-5; 7 bases are a match to TRBD1. This CDR3 has 16 amino acids. Germline assignment: CDR1 SEHNR and CDR2 FQNEAQ (reference sequence). The V segment lost 5 bases and the J segment 0 bases; nucleotides outside the gene matches: 9. CDR3 loop: CASSPRQGKNQETQYF. CDR3 nucleotides: TGTGCCAGCAGCCCCCGACAGGGCAAGAACCAAGAGACCCAGTACTTC.

The chain is built from TRBV28 and TRBJ2-6; 8 bases are a match to TRBD1. The CDR3 loop spans 20 amino acids. Germline values: CDR1 MDHEN, CDR2 SYDVKM. Germline trimming cut 5 bases from V and 0 bases from J; bases unmatched to any gene: 15. The CDR3 region has the DNA TGTGCCAGCAGTACTTCCTACATCGGGCAGGGGGCCTCTGGGGCCAACGTCCTGACTTTC. This encodes CASSTSYIGQGASGANVLTF.

The rearrangement joins TRBV5-4 to TRBJ2-1; D might be TRBD1 (5 bases). Trimming shortened V by 4 bases and J by 0 bases, and 11 bases separated the two germline ends. This CDR3 has 15 residues. The germline gives CDR1 SGHNT, CDR2 YYREEE (reference sequence). CDR3 in amino acids: CASSPGWSSYNEQFF. CDR3 in DNA: TGTGCCAGCAGCCCAGGGTGGAGCTCCTACAATGAGCAGTTCTTC. The whole variable domain, filled in from reference TRBV5-4 and TRBJ2-1, reads ETGVTQSPTHLIKTRGQQVTLRCSSQSGHNTVSWYQQALGQGPQFIFQYYREEENGRGNFPPRFSGLQFPNYSSELNVNALELDDSALYLCASSPGWSSYNEQFFGPGTRLTVL.

J is TRBJ2-1 and V is TRBV24-1; 8 nucleotides align to TRBD2. Germline trimming cut 4 bases from V and 9 bases from J; bases unmatched to any gene: 4. The CDR3 is 13 amino acids. Germline CDR1 reads KGHDR; CDR2 reads SFDVKD. The CDR3 DNA reads as TGTGCCACCAGTGAGCGGGAGGTGATTGAGCAGTTCTTC. It encodes CATSEREVIEQFF.

This clonotype was recorded only once. The chain joins TRBV7-2 to TRBJ2-7; 7 nucleotides line up with TRBD1. V was pared by 4 bases and J by 2 bases, with 8 bases of the junction left unmatched. Germline CDR1 and CDR2: SGHTA and FQGNSA. The CDR3 length is 15 residues. Written as DNA, the CDR3 is TGTGCCAGCAGCTCCTGGGACAGTTTAGCCTACGAGCAGTACTTC. Amino acid sequence: CASSSWDSLAYEQYF.

V and J are TRBV27 and TRBJ2-7, with TRBD2 identical over 10 bases. Germline V CDR1 and CDR2: MNHEY, SMNVEV (reference sequence). There are 16 residues in the CDR3. V shed 4 bases, J shed 6 bases, and the junction held 12 bases outside the gene matches. CDR3 loop: CASSSIAGGPNREQYF. The CDR3 DNA reads as TGTGCCAGCAGTTCTATAGCGGGAGGCCCGAATCGCGAGCAGTACTTC.

This sequence joins TRBV19 and TRBJ2-5; 8 bases fit TRBD1. Trimming at V came to 6 bases and at J to 2 bases, leaving 8 bases not matched to a gene. CDR1 is LNHDA, CDR2 SQIVND, per germline (reference sequence). This CDR3 has 15 amino acids. The CDR3 loop reads CASRHIQGGQETQYF. The CDR3 DNA reads as TGTGCCAGTAGGCACATACAGGGGGGACAAGAGACCCAGTACTTC.

The chain recombines TRBV15 with TRBJ1-4; D may be TRBD1 (6 bases). Trimming left V 9 bases short and J 5 bases short, with 16 bases between. The CDR3 runs 14 residues. In germline, CDR1 is LNHNV, CDR2 YYDKDF (reference sequence). The CDR3: CATATGLKNEKLFF. CDR3 DNA sequence: TGTGCCACTGCGACAGGACTGAAGAATGAAAAACTGTTTTTT. Full variable domain (rest looked up from reference TRBV15 and TRBJ1-4): DAMVIQNPRYQVTQFGKPVTLSCSQTLNHNVMYWYQQKSSQAPKLLFHYYDKDFNNEADTPDNFQSRRPNTSFCFLDIRSPGLGDTAMYLCATATGLKNEKLFFGSGTQLSVL.

This clonotype was observed a single time. The gene calls are TRBV12-3 or TRBV12-4 and TRBJ2-2; 11 nucleotides line up with TRBD2. Unmatched junction bases numbered 13, after V lost 6 bases and J lost 1 base. The CDR3 totals 19 residues. CDR3 in amino acids: CASSPGPSGGPWNTGELFF. CDR3 DNA sequence: TGTGCCAGCAGCCCCGGGCCTAGCGGGGGGCCATGGAACACCGGGGAGCTGTTTTTT.

The V gene is TRBV25-1, the J gene TRBJ2-5; TRBD1 might be the D (6 bases). V dropped 2 bases and J dropped 3 bases, with 7 bases sitting between them. Germline V gives CDR1 MGHDK, CDR2 SYGVNS. The CDR3 covers 13 residues. The DNA for the CDR3 is TGTGCCAGCAGTGAAGGACAGAAAGAGACCCAGTACTTC. This encodes CASSEGQKETQYF.

The gene calls are TRBV19 and TRBJ1-4, with a tentative D call TRBD1 (6 bases). This CDR3 contains 13 residues. From germline, CDR1 is LNHDA and CDR2 SQIVND (reference sequence). V was trimmed by 10 bases and J by 4 bases, leaving 13 bases between them. CDR3 protein: CAMGGRGNEKLFF. In nucleotides, the CDR3 is TGTGCCATGGGCGGCAGGGGTAATGAAAAACTGTTTTTT.

The CDR3 sequence is CAVIGGIGYYNEQFF. The CDR3 DNA sequence: TGTGCCGTGATAGGGGGTATTGGGTACTACAATGAGCAGTTCTTC. The chain has TRBV6-2 or TRBV6-3 and TRBJ2-1, with D possibly being TRBD1 (6 bases). Germline loops: CDR1 MNHEY, CDR2 SVGEGT. This CDR3 is 15 amino acids long. V lost 11 bases and J 3 bases, leaving 20 bases between the germline ends.

The chain recombines TRBV28 with TRBJ2-7; D remains unclear. Per germline, CDR1 MDHEN and CDR2 SYDVKM. V was shortened by 7 bases and J by 4 bases, with 11 bases between the two germline ends. This CDR3 spans 12 amino acids. The DNA for the CDR3 is TGTGCCAGCACCGAGGCAGGATACGAGCAGTACTTC. Its protein product is CASTEAGYEQYF.